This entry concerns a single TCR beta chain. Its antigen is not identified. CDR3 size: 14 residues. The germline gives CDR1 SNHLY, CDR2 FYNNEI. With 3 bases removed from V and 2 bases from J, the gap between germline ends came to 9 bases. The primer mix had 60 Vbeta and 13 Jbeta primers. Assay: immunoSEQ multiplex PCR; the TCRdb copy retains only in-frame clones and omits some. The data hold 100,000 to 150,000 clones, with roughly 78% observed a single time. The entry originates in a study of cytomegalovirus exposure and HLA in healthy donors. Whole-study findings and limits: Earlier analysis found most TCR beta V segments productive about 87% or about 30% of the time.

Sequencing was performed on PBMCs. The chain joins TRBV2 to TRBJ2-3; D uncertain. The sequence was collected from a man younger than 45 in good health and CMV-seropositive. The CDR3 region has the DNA TGTGCCAGCAGTGACCCCGCGGACACAGATACGCAGTATTTT. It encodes CASSDPADTDTQYF. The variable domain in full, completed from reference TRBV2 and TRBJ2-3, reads EPEVTQTPSHQVTQMGQEVILRCVPISNHLYFYWYRQILGQKVEFLVSFYNNEISEKSEIFDDQFSVERPDGSNFTLKIRSTKLEDSAMYFCASSDPADTDTQYFGPGTRLTVL.